This T cell receptor (beta chain) was identified in a study of blood T cell repertoires in COVID-19. This clone was recorded only once. Trimming pared 4 bases from V and 4 bases from J, leaving 16 bases between. The CDR3 consists of 15 residues. Germline V lookup: CDR1 SGHTA, CDR2 FQGTGA. Profiled with immunoSEQ multiplex PCR; TCRdb holds only in-frame clones, not every one. Of 90,000 to 130,000 clones in the sample, 85% were seen once. The rearrangement uses TRBV7-3 and TRBJ2-5; maybe TRBD1 (6 bases). Material for sequencing was peripheral blood. The TCR sequence derives from a man between 35 and 55 years old with acute or convalescent COVID-19. The DNA of the CDR3 is TGTGCCAGCAGCTCCACCGGGACACCGGGAGAGACCCAGTACTTC. Its translation: CASSSTGTPGETQYF.